The clone carrying this TCR beta chain was found once. CDR1 is LNHDA, CDR2 SQIVND, per germline (reference sequence). The trim removed 5 bases at V and 7 bases at J, leaving 14 bases unmatched. The CDR3 runs 16 residues. Amplification of the TCR beta CDR3 regions used RNA transcripts (as template). Following a first-round RT-PCR that used HTBI primers, a second-round multiplex PCR was carried out. TCRdb re-called the multiplex PCR reads through MiXCR, storing one row per CDR3 protein. The table includes 600,000 to 650,000 distinct CDR3 sequences, about a fifth detected once. These data belong to a study of Graves' ophthalmopathy and Graves' hyperthyroidism.

This clonotype was obtained from a woman aged 18 to 35 with stable Graves' hyperthyroidism. Some clones in this sample may be carry-over from other donors' samples. Sequencing was carried out using peripheral blood. The chain carries TRBV19 and TRBJ1-5; TRBD1 matches 7 bases. The CDR3 is CASSQGGGLFEQPQHF. CDR3 in DNA: TGTGCCAGTAGTCAGGGGGGAGGGTTGTTTGAGCAGCCCCAGCATTTT.